This paragraph covers one T cell receptor (beta chain) sequence. This receptor's antigen is unknown. The input lacks base qualities; no much larger clone sits a single base away. Peripheral blood CD8+ and CD4+ T cells from healthy donors, Susac syndrome patients and multiple sclerosis patients were profiled using high-throughput TCR beta sequencing. The Susac syndrome patients fulfilled recently defined diagnostic criteria for either definite or probable disease. Bulk CD8+ and CD4+ T cells were purified magnetically by negative isolation, whereas CD8+ TEMRA cells were enriched by FACS. Blood was collected in EDTA tubes and processed within 24 hours, with PBMCs isolated through density gradient centrifugation. PBMCs destined for TCR sequencing were cryopreserved in liquid nitrogen and later thawed in a 37 °C water bath. The sorted or isolated CD4+, CD8+ and CD8+ TEMRA cells reached a purity of at least 90%.

Trimming takes 1 base off V and 2 bases off J; junction bases not matched to a gene: 4. CDR1 LGHNA and CDR2 YNFKEQ are derived from the germline V gene. Measured from the cysteine to the phenylalanine, the CDR3 is 16 residues long. This entry keeps only the CDR3 DNA: 48 bases, framed from base 1. This record comes from a study of CD8 T cells in Susac syndrome (dated by TCRdb to the late 2010s). About the study as a whole: Among the sequenced Susac syndrome patients, more than five had clinically active disease and eight were in clinical remission. At blood withdrawal, Susac syndrome patients were therapy-naive, treated with corticosteroids (with IVIg additionally given to some), or treated with IVIg alone. Whether CD8+ T cell activation and differentiation in Susac syndrome was antigen driven was tested using repertoire sequencing.

RNA was extracted using the RNeasy kit, and about 0.45 to 1 microgram was reverse transcribed with random hexamers. TCR beta CDR3 regions were amplified with the immunoSEQ multiplex PCR assay covering 54 Vbeta and 13 Jbeta segments. PCR amplification bias was corrected using a synthetic template baseline for primer optimization and computational correction. In the source study's methods: Reads were annotated to V, D and J genes per IMGT and analyzed with immunoSEQ Analyzer, keeping only productive sequences. To calculate clonality, Shannon entropy was normalized by log2 of the number of productive unique sequences and then subtracted from one. For each patient and control, public and private clones were evaluated among the 100 most prevalent clones. Clones were defined as Susac-specific if absent from the healthy and MS cohorts, from 1052 published viral clones and from other ImmuneACCESS disease sequences. The raw public data were reprocessed by TCRdb itself: fastp quality trimming at Q25, MiXCR clonotype calling, in-frame beta chains only. Here each entry gathers all rows of one CDR3 protein and keeps the most common genes and DNA. The V and J calls, along with clone size, are taken from TCRdb and not from the paper's own processing. The sample table records 200,000 or so distinct CDR3 sequences; roughly 95% of these occur just once. Of the sample, 0.098% falls within the top ten clones.

What the work shows at the level of the full study, not this receptor alone: The CD4+ T cell repertoire of patients with Susac syndrome showed no detectable clonal expansion. The number of individuals in the TCR sequencing and HLA analysis was acknowledged as relatively small.

The chain is encoded by TRBV4-2 joined to TRBJ2-7; 11 junctional bases match TRBD2. This TCR derives from a human donor with Susac syndrome. Input material: CD4+ T cells from PBMCs. The DNA is TGTGCCAGCAGCCAAGTTGGTAGCGGGGGGGCCTACGAGCAGTACTTC. This encodes CASSQVGSGGAYEQYF.